The 11 T cell receptor beta chains below all came from one sample that was sequenced in a study of cytomegalovirus exposure and HLA in healthy donors. PCR used 60 Vbeta primers and 13 Jbeta primers. Sequencing was performed with immunoSEQ multiplex PCR; in TCRdb, only in-frame clones are kept and a portion is missing. The sample holds about 170,000 clones, 62% seen once. The sample taken for sequencing was PBMCs. The origin of the receptors is a man aged 35-49 years in good health and CMV-seronegative.

The chain employs TRBV5-1 and TRBJ2-3, with a possible D match to TRBD2 (7 bases). This CDR3 is 14 amino acids long. The germline gives CDR1 SGHRS, CDR2 YFSETQ. Trimming cost V 4 bases and J 2 bases, with 11 bases left between them. CDR3 residues: CASSVGGLTDTQYF. CDR3 DNA sequence: TGCGCCAGCAGCGTCGGGGGGCTCACAGATACGCAGTATTTT.

The chain uses TRBV30 and TRBJ1-5, with D maybe TRBD1 (6 bases). V lost 1 base, J lost 4 bases, and 14 bases lay in between. This CDR3 contains 15 residues. Per the germline V gene, CDR1 is GTSNPN and CDR2 is SVGIG (reference sequence). CDR3 in amino acids: CAWSEAGTLNQPQHF. CDR3 DNA sequence: TGTGCCTGGAGTGAAGCCGGGACACTGAATCAGCCCCAGCATTTT.

This clone appeared a single time. The chain has TRBV7-9 and TRBJ2-3; 8 bases match TRBD2. J gave up 0 bases and V 8 bases, and 10 bases lay outside the gene matches. From germline, CDR1 is SEHNR and CDR2 FQNEAQ (reference sequence). There are 16 residues in the CDR3. CDR3 bases: TGTGCCAGCGGGAGACTAGCGAGAGAGAGCACAGATACGCAGTATTTT. Protein: CASGRLARESTDTQYF.

The rearrangement joins TRBV25-1 to TRBJ1-1, with D perhaps TRBD1 (6 bases). V lost 6 bases to trimming and J lost 1 base, with 12 bases between them. Germline values: CDR1 MGHDK, CDR2 SYGVNS. This CDR3 is 14 amino acids long. This chain's CDR3 is CASSVQGSNTEAFF. DNA for the CDR3: TGTGCCAGCAGCGTCCAGGGGTCGAACACTGAAGCTTTCTTT.

The gene calls are TRBV6-5 and TRBJ2-7; TRBD2 aligns across 8 bases. The CDR3 has 13 amino acids. The V segment lost 2 bases and the J segment 6 bases; nucleotides outside the gene matches: 3. Per the germline V gene, CDR1 is MNHEY and CDR2 is SVGAGI. CDR3 nucleotides: TGTGCCAGCAGTTACCCGGGGGGGGTCGAGCAGTACTTC. It is translated as CASSYPGGVEQYF.

This rearrangement joins TRBV7-9 to TRBJ2-1; 8 bases are a match to TRBD1. CDR3 size: 16 residues. V dropped 6 bases and J dropped 2; count of bases not matched to a gene: 9. Germline assignment: CDR1 SEHNR and CDR2 FQNEAQ (reference sequence). The CDR3 loop is CASSSSGQEPYNEQFF. The DNA of the CDR3 is TGTGCCAGCAGTTCGTCGGGACAGGAACCCTACAATGAGCAGTTCTTC.

The chain recombines TRBV19 with TRBJ2-1; no firm D call. Germline assignment: CDR1 LNHDA and CDR2 SQIVND (reference sequence). This CDR3 comprises 13 residues. The V end was cut by 2 bases, the J end by 7 bases, with 9 bases between. CDR3: CASSISPRNEQFF. The CDR3 coding sequence is TGTGCCAGTAGTATATCTCCCCGGAATGAGCAGTTCTTC.

This chain joins TRBV6-5 and TRBJ2-5, with 7 nucleotides matching TRBD1. The CDR3 extends over 12 amino acids. V gave up 7 bases and J gave up 4 bases; unmatched junction bases: 3. Germline CDR1 reads MNHEY; CDR2 reads SVGAGI. CDR3 in DNA: TGTGCCAGCAACCACAGGGGAGAGACCCAGTACTTC. It codes for CASNHRGETQYF.

This chain connects TRBV28 to TRBJ1-5, with a possible D match to TRBD1 (5 bases). The CDR3 extends over 18 amino acids. Germline-derived CDR1 and CDR2 are MDHEN and SYDVKM. The V gene lost 4 bases and the J gene lost 0 bases, with 19 bases spanning the gap. The CDR3 loop is CASSYPLARAYSNQPQHF. DNA of the CDR3: TGTGCCAGCAGTTATCCCTTGGCCAGGGCCTATAGCAATCAGCCCCAGCATTTT.

The chain carries TRBV29-1 and TRBJ1-2; TRBD1 agrees at 9 bases. The CDR3 sequence is 15 residues long. CDR1 is SQVTM and CDR2 is ANQGSEA in the germline V gene. Trimming at V came to 8 bases and at J to 7 bases, leaving 17 bases not matched to a gene. The CDR3 protein is CSCMGQGISQGGYTF. In nucleotides, the CDR3 is TGCAGCTGTATGGGACAGGGAATTTCTCAGGGTGGCTACACCTTC.

This sequence joins TRBV6-1 and TRBJ2-2; maybe TRBD2 (5 bases). V lost 4 bases to trimming and J lost 0 bases, with 9 bases between them. Germline V gene data show CDR1 as MNHNS and CDR2 as SASEGT. The CDR3 is 15 amino acids. CDR3 in amino acids: CASSATTPNTGELFF. CDR3 bases: TGTGCCAGCAGTGCGACTACCCCGAACACCGGGGAGCTGTTTTTT.